The following is a T cell receptor beta chain sequence with its context. Per the germline V gene, CDR1 is SGHRS and CDR2 is YFSETQ. The V end was cut by 4 bases, the J end by 5 bases, with 13 bases between. This CDR3 is built from 15 residues. The authors' processing: Estimation of nucleated cell counts was performed using reference gene primer amplification. The protocol was immunoSEQ multiplex PCR, while the TCRdb copy is restricted to in-frame clones and leaves out a portion. V, J and clone size were drawn from that table, and D and trimming were deduced from the DNA. Of tens of thousands of clones in the sample, approximately 74% were seen once. The data were taken from a study of blood T cell repertoires in COVID-19. The wider study: Samples of COVID-19 (acute and convalescent) were obtained from the United States, Italy and Spain. The cDNA or gDNA used as material had been derived from T cells, B-cell-depleted T cells, or PBMCs.

The receptor was isolated from a human donor with acute or convalescent COVID-19. The donor label of this sample is uncertain. The rearrangement joins TRBV5-1 to TRBJ1-6, with a weak D call TRBD1 (5 bases). Sequencing was carried out using peripheral blood. The CDR3 sequence is CASSRGAVDNSPLHF. As DNA, the CDR3 is TGCGCCAGCAGCCGCGGGGCGGTGGATAATTCACCCCTCCACTTT. The full variable domain, rest sourced from reference TRBV5-1 and TRBJ1-6, is KAGVTQTPRYLIKTRGQQVTLSCSPISGHRSVSWYQQTPGQGLQFLFEYFSETQRNKGNFPGRFSGRQFSNSRSEMNVSTLELGDSALYLCASSRGAVDNSPLHFGNGTRLTVT.